Below, 22 T cell receptor beta chains from the same sample are listed, as sequenced in a study of blood T cell repertoires in COVID-19. Libraries were prepared by immunoSEQ multiplex PCR; TCRdb keeps only in-frame clonotypes and omits some of them. The profile shows approximately 220,000 clones, 90% of them singletons. Sequenced input: PBMCs or T cells enriched from blood (not recorded which). The receptors shown here come from a man aged 30 to 39 who had been exposed to COVID-19.

This chain uses TRBV5-6 with TRBJ1-3; D unclear. This CDR3 contains 13 residues. Per the germline V gene, CDR1 is SGHDT and CDR2 is YYEEEE. The V gene lost 8 bases and the J gene lost 0 bases, with 9 bases spanning the gap. CDR3 sequence (DNA): TGTGCCAGTGCGATCGACTCTGGAAACACCATATATTTT. The encoded protein is CASAIDSGNTIYF.

In DNA, the CDR3 is TGTGCCAGCAGCTATCCGGCAGGGGATACGCAGTATTTT. Amino acid sequence: CASSYPAGDTQYF. The rearrangement joins TRBV27 to TRBJ2-3, with a weak D call TRBD1 (5 bases). Germline CDR1 and CDR2: MNHEY and SMNVEV (reference sequence). There are 13 residues in the CDR3. V lost 6 bases and J 6 bases, leaving 13 bases between the germline ends.

V usage is TRBV27 and J usage is TRBJ1-2; 7 bases match TRBD1. The CDR3 totals 14 residues. Looked up from germline, CDR1 is MNHEY and CDR2 is SMNVEV (reference sequence). V lost 10 bases and J lost 0; bases outside the gene matches: 8. The CDR3 nucleotides read TGTGCCACCCGGACAGGCCCGACTAACTATGGCTACACCTTC. It is translated as CATRTGPTNYGYTF.

The DNA of the CDR3 is TGTGCCAGCTCACCGACAGGGACAAATTACAATGAGCAGTTCTTC. Encoded protein: CASSPTGTNYNEQFF. The genes are TRBV18 and TRBJ2-1; 7 positions match TRBD1. V lost 3 bases, J lost 4 bases, and 6 bases stayed unmatched. The germline V gene encodes CDR1 KGHSH and CDR2 LQKENI. CDR3 size: 15 residues.

This clone was seen a few times. DNA for the CDR3: TGTGCCAGCAGTCAGGGGGCTCGGCCCCAGCATTTT. Its protein product is CASSQGARPQHF. V gene TRBV28 combines with J gene TRBJ1-5; 8 bases match TRBD1. CDR1 and CDR2 from the germline V gene are MDHEN and SYDVKM. V was pared by 5 bases and J by 9 bases, with 3 bases of the junction left unmatched. This CDR3 contains 12 residues.

This sequence joins TRBV29-1 and TRBJ1-2; D is unclear. Trimming took off 6 bases at V and 12 bases at J, with 11 bases between the two ends. The germline V gene encodes CDR1 SQVTM and CDR2 ANQGSEA. The CDR3 length is 9 residues. In DNA, the CDR3 is TGCAGCGTATCGGGTGTGCACACCTTC. It translates to CSVSGVHTF.

The chain uses TRBV4-1 and TRBJ2-7, with D perhaps matching TRBD2 (6 bases). Trimming shortened V by 4 bases and J by 3 bases, and 13 bases separated the two germline ends. CDR1 and CDR2 (germline): MGHRA, YSYEKL. The CDR3 spans 14 residues. CDR3 sequence: CASSLRDSNYEQYF. Written as DNA, the CDR3 is TGCGCCAGCAGCCTCCGGGACTCAAACTACGAGCAGTACTTC.

The chain combines TRBV29-1 with TRBJ1-6; no clear D. The CDR3 contains 16 residues. Germline-derived CDR1 and CDR2 are SQVTM and ANQGSEA. V was trimmed by 7 bases and J by 0 bases, leaving 16 bases between them. The chain's CDR3 is CSDSGPESSYNSPLHF. The CDR3 region has the DNA TGCAGCGACTCCGGCCCGGAGAGCTCCTATAATTCACCCCTCCACTTT.

V gene TRBV7-9 combines with J gene TRBJ2-2, with D tentatively TRBD2 (6 bases). The CDR3 spans 16 residues. V was clipped by 5 bases and J by 1 base, with 14 bases between them. CDR1 and CDR2 from the germline V gene are SEHNR and FQNEAQ (reference sequence). The chain's CDR3 is CASSQAGGRNTGELFF. DNA for the CDR3: TGTGCCAGCAGCCAAGCCGGGGGAAGGAACACCGGGGAGCTGTTTTTT.

The J gene is TRBJ1-5, the V gene TRBV5-1; D is unclear. The germline CDR1 and CDR2 sequences are SGHRS and YFSETQ. The CDR3 length is 16 residues. V shed 4 bases and J shed 0 bases, with 14 bases lying between them. Here the CDR3 DNA reads TGCGCCAGCAGCGCGGGCAGCCTCGGTAGCAATCAGCCCCAGCATTTT. Amino acid sequence: CASSAGSLGSNQPQHF.

The chain is built from TRBV12-5 and TRBJ2-7, with unresolved D. Germline V gives CDR1 LGHNT, CDR2 FRNRAP. The ends were cut back, 5 bases at V and 2 bases at J, with 13 bases in the middle. This CDR3 is built from 14 residues. CDR3 amino acids: CASGPITTTYEQYF. In DNA form, the CDR3 reads TGTGCTAGTGGTCCTATCACCACCACCTACGAGCAGTACTTC.

The sample holds one count of this clone. The J gene is TRBJ1-5, the V gene TRBV6-5; 8 positions match TRBD1. Germline V CDR1 and CDR2: MNHEY, SVGAGI. CDR3 size: 15 residues. The V segment lost 6 bases and the J segment 9 bases; nucleotides outside the gene matches: 13. The CDR3 spells CASRGVGQAGGPQHF. The DNA of the CDR3 is TGTGCCAGCAGGGGGGTGGGACAGGCTGGGGGGCCCCAGCATTTT.

This chain links TRBV5-1 with TRBJ1-1; 9 nucleotides agree with TRBD1. CDR1 SGHRS and CDR2 YFSETQ come from the germline V gene. The trim removed 0 bases at V and 5 bases at J, leaving 8 bases unmatched. CDR3 length: 16 amino acids. This CDR3 is CASSLAGTGYGTEAFF. The DNA for the CDR3 is TGCGCCAGCAGCTTGGCGGGGACAGGGTATGGAACTGAAGCTTTCTTT.

The rearrangement uses TRBV12-1 and TRBJ1-2. TRBV12-1 counts as a pseudogene. The CDR3 has 15 amino acids. The CDR3 loop is CASSLIPPWSDGYTF. The CDR3 nucleotides read TGTGCCAGCAGCCTCATCCCCCCGTGGTCGGATGGCTACACCTTC.

This chain's CDR3 is CASSLDGGAGELFF. CDR3 nucleotide sequence: TGCGCCAGCAGCTTGGATGGGGGGGCCGGGGAGCTGTTTTTT. This chain connects TRBV5-1 to TRBJ2-2, with 7 bases that match TRBD2. CDR1 and CDR2 from the germline V gene are SGHRS and YFSETQ. The CDR3 consists of 14 residues. Trimming cost V 0 bases and J 6 bases; bases outside gene matches: 2.

This chain links TRBV10-3 with TRBJ2-7; D might be TRBD1 (6 bases). Trimming cost V 8 bases and J 6 bases, with 17 bases left between them. This CDR3 has 13 amino acids. Germline loops: CDR1 ENHRY, CDR2 SYGVKD. CDR3 amino acids: CAIGSTGMGEQYF. The CDR3 bases are TGTGCCATCGGCTCTACAGGGATGGGCGAGCAGTACTTC.

This clone has only one observation. This CDR3 is CATSFPQIPNYGYTF. The CDR3 nucleotides are TGTGCCACCAGCTTCCCGCAGATCCCTAACTATGGCTACACCTTC. This chain uses TRBV15 with TRBJ1-2, with no clear D. The CDR3 extends over 15 amino acids. V shed 5 bases and J shed 0 bases, with 13 bases lying between them. Germline V gene data show CDR1 as LNHNV and CDR2 as YYDKDF (reference sequence).

J is TRBJ2-5 and V is TRBV5-1; D is perhaps TRBD2 (6 bases). Looked up from germline, CDR1 is SGHRS and CDR2 is YFSETQ. The CDR3 is 16 amino acids. Trimming left V 0 bases short and J 4 bases short, with 16 bases between. CDR3 in DNA: TGCGCCAGCAGCTTGGAGGCGGGACTCGAGGGAGAGACCCAGTACTTC. The encoded protein is CASSLEAGLEGETQYF. Full variable domain (outside the CDR3, taken from reference TRBV5-1 and TRBJ2-5): KAGVTQTPRYLIKTRGQQVTLSCSPISGHRSVSWYQQTPGQGLQFLFEYFSETQRNKGNFPGRFSGRQFSNSRSEMNVSTLELGDSALYLCASSLEAGLEGETQYFGPGTRLLVL.

This clone has only a few counts. V gene TRBV14 combines with J gene TRBJ2-3, with no clear D. The CDR3 loop spans 14 amino acids. CDR1 and CDR2 from the germline V gene are SGHDN and FVKESK. V lost 0 bases to trimming and J lost 3 bases, with 7 bases between them. In DNA form, the CDR3 reads TGTGCCAGCAGCCAAGAATCCTTGACAGATACGCAGTATTTT. Protein: CASSQESLTDTQYF.

The J gene is TRBJ1-1, the V gene TRBV6-4; 8 bases line up with TRBD1. Losses at the gene ends were 4 bases for V and 7 bases for J; bases not matched to a gene: 11. The germline gives CDR1 MRHNA, CDR2 SNTAGT. This CDR3 spans 15 amino acids. The CDR3 loop is CASSALGQGRGEAFF. The CDR3 bases are TGTGCCAGCAGTGCACTCGGACAGGGAAGGGGTGAAGCTTTCTTT.

This chain connects TRBV9 to TRBJ1-2, with D hard to call. Germline V gene sequence: CDR1 SGDLS, CDR2 YYNGEE. The V end was cut by 3 bases, the J end by 4 bases, with 7 bases between. The length of the CDR3 is 12 residues. Here the CDR3 reads CASSAQSYGYTF. The CDR3 region has the DNA TGTGCCAGCAGCGCCCAATCCTATGGCTACACCTTC.

The chain combines TRBV13 with TRBJ2-6, with 8 bases lining up with TRBD1. V lost 5 bases and J lost 0; bases outside the gene matches: 12. Germline CDR1 and CDR2: PRHDT and FYEKMQ (reference sequence). This CDR3 spans 19 amino acids. In DNA form, the CDR3 reads TGTGCCAGCAGCGCATCCTATGGGACAGGCATCTCTGGGGCCAACGTCCTGACTTTC. Its protein product is CASSASYGTGISGANVLTF.